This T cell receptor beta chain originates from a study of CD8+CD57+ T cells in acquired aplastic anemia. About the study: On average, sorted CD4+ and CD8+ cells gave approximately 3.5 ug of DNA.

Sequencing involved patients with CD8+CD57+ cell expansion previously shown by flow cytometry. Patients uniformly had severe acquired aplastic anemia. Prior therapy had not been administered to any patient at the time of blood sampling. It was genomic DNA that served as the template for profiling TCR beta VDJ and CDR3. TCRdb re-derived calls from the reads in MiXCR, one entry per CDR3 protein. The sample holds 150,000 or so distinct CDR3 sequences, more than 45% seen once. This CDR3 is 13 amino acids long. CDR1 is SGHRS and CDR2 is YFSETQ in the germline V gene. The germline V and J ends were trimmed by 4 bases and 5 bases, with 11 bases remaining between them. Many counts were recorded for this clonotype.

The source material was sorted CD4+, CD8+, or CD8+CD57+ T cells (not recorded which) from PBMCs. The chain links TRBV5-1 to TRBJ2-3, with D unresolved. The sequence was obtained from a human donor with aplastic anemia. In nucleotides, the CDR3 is TGCGCCAGCAGCCTTCGGAGTGGAGATACGCAGTATTTT. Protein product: CASSLRSGDTQYF.